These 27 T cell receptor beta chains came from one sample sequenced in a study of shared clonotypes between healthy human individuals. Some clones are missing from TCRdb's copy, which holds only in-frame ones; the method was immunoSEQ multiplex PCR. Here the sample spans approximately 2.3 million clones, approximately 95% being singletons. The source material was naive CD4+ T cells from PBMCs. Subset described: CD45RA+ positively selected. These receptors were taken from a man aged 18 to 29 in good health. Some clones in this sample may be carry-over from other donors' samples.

DNA for the CDR3: TGTGCCAGCAGCTCCTCCGGGACAGGGGGTAGCGAGCAGTACTTC. Translated: CASSSSGTGGSEQYF. This sequence joins TRBV5-4 and TRBJ2-7; 11 bases are shared with TRBD1. V was pared by 3 bases and J by 6 bases, with 8 bases of the junction left unmatched. Germline V lookup: CDR1 SGHNT, CDR2 YYREEE (reference sequence). This CDR3 spans 15 amino acids.

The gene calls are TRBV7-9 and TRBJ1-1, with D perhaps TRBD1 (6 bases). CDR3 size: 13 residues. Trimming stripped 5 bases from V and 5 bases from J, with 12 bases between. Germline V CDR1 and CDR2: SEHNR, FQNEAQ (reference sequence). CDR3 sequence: CASSANRDTEAFF. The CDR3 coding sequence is TGTGCCAGCAGCGCGAACAGGGATACTGAAGCTTTCTTT.

The CDR3 is CASSSVGVADHYNEQFF. Here the CDR3 DNA reads TGTGCCAGCAGTTCCGTCGGGGTAGCGGATCACTACAATGAGCAGTTCTTC. V gene TRBV28 combines with J gene TRBJ2-1; D perhaps matches TRBD2 (6 bases). Germline assignment: CDR1 MDHEN and CDR2 SYDVKM. This CDR3 contains 17 residues. Deletions cut 4 bases from V and 3 bases from J, with 19 bases between.

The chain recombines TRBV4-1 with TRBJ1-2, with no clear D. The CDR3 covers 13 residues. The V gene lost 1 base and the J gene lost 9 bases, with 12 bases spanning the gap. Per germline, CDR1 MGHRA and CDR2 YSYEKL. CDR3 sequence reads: CASSQASQFSYTF. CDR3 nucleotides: TGCGCCAGCAGCCAAGCATCACAGTTCAGCTACACCTTC.

The CDR3 DNA reads TGTGCCAGCAGCGCAGGACAGGGAATAGGGTACGAGCAGTACTTC. Protein sequence: CASSAGQGIGYEQYF. The gene calls are TRBV7-2 and TRBJ2-7; 8 bases are shared with TRBD1. V was clipped by 5 bases and J by 4 bases; unmatched bases: 10. The CDR3 is made up of 15 amino acids. Germline CDR1 and CDR2: SGHTA and FQGNSA.

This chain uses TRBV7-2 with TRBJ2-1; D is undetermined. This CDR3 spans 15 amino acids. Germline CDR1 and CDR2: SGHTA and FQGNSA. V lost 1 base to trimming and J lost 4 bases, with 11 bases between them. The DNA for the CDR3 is TGTGCCAGCAGCTTAGGGACCCGCCTATACAATGAGCAGTTCTTC. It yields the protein CASSLGTRLYNEQFF.

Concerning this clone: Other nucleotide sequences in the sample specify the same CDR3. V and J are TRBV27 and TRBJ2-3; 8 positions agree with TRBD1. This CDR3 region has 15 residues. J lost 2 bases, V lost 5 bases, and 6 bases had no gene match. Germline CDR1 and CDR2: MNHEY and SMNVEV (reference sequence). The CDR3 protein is CASSPQTGATDTQYF. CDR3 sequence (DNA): TGTGCCAGCAGTCCACAGACAGGGGCCACAGATACGCAGTATTTT.

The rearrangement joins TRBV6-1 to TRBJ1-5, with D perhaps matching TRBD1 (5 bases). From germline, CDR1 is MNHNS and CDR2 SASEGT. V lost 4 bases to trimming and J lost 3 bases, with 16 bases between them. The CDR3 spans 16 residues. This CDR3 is CASSAQTGTLNQPQHF. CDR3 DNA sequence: TGTGCCAGCAGTGCACAAACCGGGACCCTCAATCAGCCCCAGCATTTT.

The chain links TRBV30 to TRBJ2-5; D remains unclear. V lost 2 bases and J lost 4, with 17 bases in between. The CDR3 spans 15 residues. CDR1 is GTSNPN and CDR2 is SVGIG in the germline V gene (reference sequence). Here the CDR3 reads CAWSPHGMLGETQYF. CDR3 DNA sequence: TGTGCCTGGAGTCCCCACGGCATGCTTGGAGAGACCCAGTACTTC.

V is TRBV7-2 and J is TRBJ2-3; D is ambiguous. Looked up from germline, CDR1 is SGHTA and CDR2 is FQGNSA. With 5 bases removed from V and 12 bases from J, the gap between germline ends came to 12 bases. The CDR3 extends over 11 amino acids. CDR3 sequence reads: CASSPSRTQYF. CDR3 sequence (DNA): TGTGCCAGCAGCCCGAGCAGGACCCAGTATTTT.

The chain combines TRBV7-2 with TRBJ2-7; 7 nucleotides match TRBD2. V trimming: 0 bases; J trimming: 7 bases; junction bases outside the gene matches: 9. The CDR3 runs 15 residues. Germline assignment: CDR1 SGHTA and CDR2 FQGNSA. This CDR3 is CASSLAGGSGFEQYF. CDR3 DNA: TGTGCCAGCAGCTTAGCAGGCGGGAGTGGATTTGAGCAGTACTTC.

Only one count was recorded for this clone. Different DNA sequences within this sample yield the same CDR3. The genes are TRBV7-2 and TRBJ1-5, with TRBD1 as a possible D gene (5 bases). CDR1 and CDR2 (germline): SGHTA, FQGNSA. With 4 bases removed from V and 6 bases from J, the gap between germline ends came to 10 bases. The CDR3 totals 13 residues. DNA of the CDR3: TGTGCCAGCAGCTCGCAGGGAGGTCAGCCCCAGCATTTT. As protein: CASSSQGGQPQHF.

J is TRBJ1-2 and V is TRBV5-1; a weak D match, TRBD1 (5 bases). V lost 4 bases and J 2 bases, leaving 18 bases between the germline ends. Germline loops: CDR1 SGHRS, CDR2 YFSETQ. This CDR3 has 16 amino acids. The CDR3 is CASSRTGDHQNYGYTF. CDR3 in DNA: TGCGCCAGCAGCCGGACGGGGGATCACCAGAACTATGGCTACACCTTC. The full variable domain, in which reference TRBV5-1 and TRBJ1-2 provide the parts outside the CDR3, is KAGVTQTPRYLIKTRGQQVTLSCSPISGHRSVSWYQQTPGQGLQFLFEYFSETQRNKGNFPGRFSGRQFSNSRSEMNVSTLELGDSALYLCASSRTGDHQNYGYTFGSGTRLTVV.

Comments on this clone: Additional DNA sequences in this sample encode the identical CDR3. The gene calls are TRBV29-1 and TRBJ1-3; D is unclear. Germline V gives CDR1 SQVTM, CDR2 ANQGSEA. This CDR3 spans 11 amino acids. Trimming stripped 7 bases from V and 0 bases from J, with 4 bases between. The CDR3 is CSGGSGNTIYF. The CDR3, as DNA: TGCAGCGGGGGCTCTGGAAACACCATATATTTT.

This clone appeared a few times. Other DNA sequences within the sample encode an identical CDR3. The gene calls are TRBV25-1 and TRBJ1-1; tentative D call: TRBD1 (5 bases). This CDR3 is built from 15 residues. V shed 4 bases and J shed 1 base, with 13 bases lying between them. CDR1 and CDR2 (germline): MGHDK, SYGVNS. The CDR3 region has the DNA TGTGCCAGCAGTGGTGGGGGTAGAGGGAACACTGAAGCTTTCTTT. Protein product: CASSGGGRGNTEAFF.

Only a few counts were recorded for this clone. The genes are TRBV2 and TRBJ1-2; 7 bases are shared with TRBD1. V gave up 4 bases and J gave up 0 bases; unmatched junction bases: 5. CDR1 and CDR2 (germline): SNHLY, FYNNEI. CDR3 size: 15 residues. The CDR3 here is CASSGQGKANYGYTF. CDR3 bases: TGTGCCAGCAGTGGACAGGGAAAAGCTAACTATGGCTACACCTTC.

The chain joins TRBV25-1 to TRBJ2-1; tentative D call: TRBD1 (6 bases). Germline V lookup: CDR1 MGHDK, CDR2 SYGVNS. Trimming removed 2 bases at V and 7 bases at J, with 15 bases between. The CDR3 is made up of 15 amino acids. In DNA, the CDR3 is TGTGCCAGCAGTGAAATGTGGGGGCGGGTAAATGAGCAGTTCTTC. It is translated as CASSEMWGRVNEQFF.

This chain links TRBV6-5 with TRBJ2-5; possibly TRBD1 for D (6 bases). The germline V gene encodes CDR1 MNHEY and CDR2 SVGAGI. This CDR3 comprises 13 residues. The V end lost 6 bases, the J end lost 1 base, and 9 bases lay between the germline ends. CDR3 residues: CASSLQGQETQYF. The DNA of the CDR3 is TGTGCCAGCAGCCTACAGGGCCAAGAGACCCAGTACTTC.

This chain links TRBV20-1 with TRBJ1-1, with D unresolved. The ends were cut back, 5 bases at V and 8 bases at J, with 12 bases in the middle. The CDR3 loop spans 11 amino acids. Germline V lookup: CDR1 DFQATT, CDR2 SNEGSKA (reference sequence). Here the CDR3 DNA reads TGCAGTGCTGGGCGTCCTGGAGAAGCTTTCTTT. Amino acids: CSAGRPGEAFF.

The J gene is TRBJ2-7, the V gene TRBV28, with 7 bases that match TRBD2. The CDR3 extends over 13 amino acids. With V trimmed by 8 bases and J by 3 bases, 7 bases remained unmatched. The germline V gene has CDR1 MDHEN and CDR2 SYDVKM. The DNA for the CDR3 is TGTGCCAGCCTTAATCGGGACTACTACGAGCAGTACTTC. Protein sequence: CASLNRDYYEQYF.

The CDR3 here is CASSLTGSGSDTQYF. In DNA, the CDR3 is TGCGCCAGCAGCTTGACCGGGAGTGGGTCCGATACGCAGTATTTT. This chain links TRBV5-1 with TRBJ2-3, with D possibly matching TRBD2 (6 bases). This CDR3 spans 15 amino acids. Trimming took off 1 base at V and 6 bases at J, with 15 bases between the two ends. The germline V gene encodes CDR1 SGHRS and CDR2 YFSETQ. The variable domain in full, with the rest retrieved from reference TRBV5-1 and TRBJ2-3, is KAGVTQTPRYLIKTRGQQVTLSCSPISGHRSVSWYQQTPGQGLQFLFEYFSETQRNKGNFPGRFSGRQFSNSRSEMNVSTLELGDSALYLCASSLTGSGSDTQYFGPGTRLTVL.

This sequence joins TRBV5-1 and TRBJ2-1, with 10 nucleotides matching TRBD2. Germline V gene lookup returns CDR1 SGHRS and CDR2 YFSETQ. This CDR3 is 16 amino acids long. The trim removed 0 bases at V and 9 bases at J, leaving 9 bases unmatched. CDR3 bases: TGCGCCAGCAGCTTGGCTACTAGCGGGAAAAGGGGTGAGCAGTTCTTC. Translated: CASSLATSGKRGEQFF.

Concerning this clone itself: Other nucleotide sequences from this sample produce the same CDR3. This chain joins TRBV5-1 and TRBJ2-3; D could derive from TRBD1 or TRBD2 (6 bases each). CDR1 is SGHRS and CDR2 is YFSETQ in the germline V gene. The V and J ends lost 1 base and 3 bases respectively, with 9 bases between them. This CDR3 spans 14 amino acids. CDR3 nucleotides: TGCGCCAGCAGCTTGACAGGGACTACAGATACGCAGTATTTT. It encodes CASSLTGTTDTQYF. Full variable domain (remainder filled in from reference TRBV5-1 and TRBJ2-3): KAGVTQTPRYLIKTRGQQVTLSCSPISGHRSVSWYQQTPGQGLQFLFEYFSETQRNKGNFPGRFSGRQFSNSRSEMNVSTLELGDSALYLCASSLTGTTDTQYFGPGTRLTVL.

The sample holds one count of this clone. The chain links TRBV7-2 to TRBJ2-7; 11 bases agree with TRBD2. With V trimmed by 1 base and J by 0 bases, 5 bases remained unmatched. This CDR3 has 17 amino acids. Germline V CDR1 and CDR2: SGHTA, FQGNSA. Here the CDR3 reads CASSLGLLAGGSYEQYF. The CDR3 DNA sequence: TGTGCCAGCAGCTTAGGCCTTCTAGCGGGAGGCTCCTACGAGCAGTACTTC.

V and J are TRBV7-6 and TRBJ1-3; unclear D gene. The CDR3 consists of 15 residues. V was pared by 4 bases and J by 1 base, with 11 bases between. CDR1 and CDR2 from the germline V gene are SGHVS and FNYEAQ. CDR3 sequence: CASSSFLVSGNTIYF. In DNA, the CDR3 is TGTGCCAGCAGCTCTTTCCTGGTTTCTGGAAACACCATATATTTT. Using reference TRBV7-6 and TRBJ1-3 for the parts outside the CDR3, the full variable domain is GAGVSQSPRYKVTKRGQDVALRCDPISGHVSLYWYRQALGQGPEFLTYFNYEAQQDKSGLPNDRFSAERPEGSISTLTIQRTEQRDSAMYRCASSSFLVSGNTIYFGEGSWLTVV.

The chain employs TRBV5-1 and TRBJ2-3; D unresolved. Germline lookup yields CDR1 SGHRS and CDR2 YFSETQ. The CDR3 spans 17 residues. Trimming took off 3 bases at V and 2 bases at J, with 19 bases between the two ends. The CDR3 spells CASSSPARSQPTDTQYF. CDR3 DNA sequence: TGCGCCAGCAGCTCCCCGGCCCGTTCCCAACCCACAGATACGCAGTATTTT.

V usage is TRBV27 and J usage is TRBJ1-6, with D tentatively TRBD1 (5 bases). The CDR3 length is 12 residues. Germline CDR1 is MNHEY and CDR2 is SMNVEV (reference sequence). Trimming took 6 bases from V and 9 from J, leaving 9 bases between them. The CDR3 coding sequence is TGTGCCAGCAGCCGAAGGGGTTCACCCCTCCACTTT. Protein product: CASSRRGSPLHF.